This T cell receptor beta chain was sequenced in a study of blood T cell repertoires in COVID-19. Overall study: Sites across the United States, Italy and Spain contributed samples from acute and convalescent COVID-19. PBMCs, B-cell-depleted T cells, or T cells were the source of the cDNA or gDNA that made up the material.

Authors' methods: Counts of nucleated cells, estimated from reference gene primer amplification, were obtained. The data were produced by immunoSEQ multiplex PCR, yet TCRdb's version contains in-frame clones alone and is incomplete. The V and J calls and clone size are taken from that table; D and trimming were inferred from the DNA. The data hold roughly 200,000 clones, with about 89% observed a single time. This receptor was obtained from a man aged 40-49 years with acute or convalescent COVID-19. Sequenced input: peripheral blood.

The CDR3: CASSQRQGGQPQHF. CDR3 in DNA: TGCGCCAGCAGCCAACGACAGGGCGGTCAGCCCCAGCATTTT. This sequence joins TRBV4-1 and TRBJ1-5, with TRBD1 matching over 7 bases. With 2 bases clipped from V and 6 bases from J, the junction kept 4 bases outside the gene matches. The germline CDR1 and CDR2 sequences are MGHRA and YSYEKL. The CDR3 is 14 amino acids.